These 17 T cell receptor beta chains were sequenced from one sample in a study of T cell responses to AZD1222 COVID-19 vaccine (dated by TCRdb to the early 2020s). The sample's time point, from its label and the paper: baseline before first vaccination. Library preparation used the immunoSEQ multiplex PCR assay. Drawn from immuneACCESS, this table holds only the in-frame rearrangements with V and J called that TCRdb kept. Clones are partly lost; checked studies trace under half to an unresolved V gene and leave the rest unexplained. The sample records 110,000 to 150,000 clones, about 93% of which are singletons. Under 6.5% of the sample is in the top ten clones. This sample comprised peripheral blood, obtained on day 0 of AZD1222 vaccination. The receptors originated from an adult in good health.

J is TRBJ2-1 and V is TRBV15; D is uncertain. This CDR3 has 12 amino acids. Germline V gene data show CDR1 as LNHNV and CDR2 as YYDKDF (reference sequence). The V end was cut by 4 bases, the J end by 13 bases, with 14 bases between. CDR3: CATSMRSADQFF. In DNA form, the CDR3 reads TGTGCCACCAGCATGCGATCGGCGGATCAGTTCTTC.

This clone was seen a handful of times. V gene TRBV5-1 combines with J gene TRBJ1-2; D not certain. The CDR3 loop spans 14 amino acids. V was shortened by 4 bases and J by 3 bases, with 13 bases between the two germline ends. Looked up from germline, CDR1 is SGHRS and CDR2 is YFSETQ. CDR3 in DNA: TGCGCCAGCAGCCCCCTGATTGGGCACTATGGCTACACCTTC. Encoded protein: CASSPLIGHYGYTF.

This sequence joins TRBV5-1 and TRBJ1-2; D might be TRBD1 (6 bases). The CDR3 loop spans 14 amino acids. The V gene's germline CDR1 is SGHRS and CDR2 YFSETQ. The V end lost 4 bases, the J end lost 6 bases, and 16 bases lay between the germline ends. The CDR3 sequence is CASSLPGTRNGYTF. In DNA, the CDR3 is TGCGCCAGCAGCCTACCGGGGACAAGGAATGGCTACACCTTC.

The genes are TRBV21-1 and TRBJ1-2. TRBV21-1 is assigned pseudogene status. The CDR3 has 14 amino acids. The DNA of the CDR3 is TGTGCCAGCAGCAAACGGAAGACGAACTATGGCTACACCTTC. The encoded protein is CASSKRKTNYGYTF.

This chain connects TRBV7-2 to TRBJ1-1; D might be TRBD1 (6 bases). CDR3 length: 14 amino acids. Trimming left V 1 base short and J 11 bases short, with 17 bases between. Looked up from germline, CDR1 is SGHTA and CDR2 is FQGNSA. The CDR3 DNA is TGTGCCAGCAGCTTAGAGTGGGGGCCGAGAGGGGCTTTCTTT. It translates to CASSLEWGPRGAFF.

On this clone itself: The sample contains more than one DNA sequence encoding this CDR3. This chain uses TRBV30 with TRBJ1-1; 9 bases agree with TRBD1. Germline V gives CDR1 GTSNPN, CDR2 SVGIG (reference sequence). J was trimmed by 5 bases and V by 5 bases; bases with no gene match: 6. This CDR3 has 13 amino acids. The chain's CDR3 is CAWRGQGGTEAFF. As DNA, the CDR3 is TGTGCCTGGCGGGGACAGGGTGGTACTGAAGCTTTCTTT.

CDR3 region: CASSIESRSSYNSPLHF. The DNA for the CDR3 is TGTGCCAGTAGTATAGAATCCCGGAGCTCCTATAATTCACCCCTCCACTTT. The chain combines TRBV19 with TRBJ1-6; D unclear. CDR3 length equals 17 residues. Trimming shortened V by 0 bases and J by 0 bases, and 9 bases separated the two germline ends. Germline CDR1 LNHDA, CDR2 SQIVND (reference sequence).

The rearrangement uses TRBV19 and TRBJ1-1; no clear D gene. The CDR3 has 11 residues. CDR1 is LNHDA, CDR2 SQIVND, per germline (reference sequence). The V end lost 3 bases, the J end lost 10 bases, and 9 bases lay between the germline ends. The CDR3 protein is CASSIGSVAFF. CDR3 sequence (DNA): TGTGCCAGTAGTATTGGGTCCGTAGCTTTCTTT.

CDR3 nucleotides: TGTGCCAGCAGGGGACTAGCGGGAGCTAGCAATGAGCAGTTCTTC. Translating gives CASRGLAGASNEQFF. The V gene is TRBV3-1 (or the pseudogene TRBV3-2), the J gene TRBJ2-1, with TRBD2 identical over 14 bases. The trim removed 6 bases at V and 6 bases at J, leaving 4 bases unmatched. Per the germline V gene, CDR1 is LGHDT and CDR2 is YNNKEL (reference sequence). The CDR3 loop spans 15 amino acids.

V usage is TRBV6-5 and J usage is TRBJ1-1; 9 bases are shared with TRBD1. The CDR3 extends over 16 amino acids. The germline gives CDR1 MNHEY, CDR2 SVGAGI. After removal of 2 bases from V and 10 bases from J, the junction contained 14 bases not matched to a gene. This CDR3 reads CASSYREQGAHPAAFF. In DNA, the CDR3 is TGTGCCAGCAGTTACAGGGAACAGGGGGCGCACCCGGCAGCTTTCTTT.

This chain uses TRBV19 with TRBJ2-1; TRBD2 matches 7 bases. The CDR3 is 15 residues long. The junction had 5 bases not matched to a gene; V was cut back by 3 bases and J by 3 bases. CDR1 LNHDA and CDR2 SQIVND come from the germline V gene (reference sequence). The CDR3: CASSIPSGGYNEQFF. In DNA, the CDR3 is TGTGCCAGTAGTATCCCTAGCGGCGGCTACAATGAGCAGTTCTTC.

This chain connects TRBV6-5 to TRBJ1-2, with 7 bases matching TRBD1. The J segment lost 8 bases and the V segment lost 6 bases, leaving 15 bases of the junction unmatched. CDR3 length: 15 residues. Germline loops: CDR1 MNHEY, CDR2 SVGAGI. CDR3 DNA sequence: TGTGCCAGCAGAATGAATCTACAGGGGCAACGAGGCTACACCTTC. Encoded protein: CASRMNLQGQRGYTF.

The rearrangement joins TRBV9 to TRBJ2-2, with TRBD1 matching 7 bases. This CDR3 is 16 amino acids long. After removal of 7 bases from V and 2 bases from J, the junction contained 11 bases not matched to a gene. Per germline, CDR1 SGDLS and CDR2 YYNGEE. The CDR3 loop reads CASSSPTGDNTGELFF. CDR3 in DNA: TGTGCCAGCTCCTCACCCACAGGGGATAACACCGGGGAGCTGTTTTTT.

The rearrangement uses TRBV5-1 and TRBJ2-2, with 10 bases aligning to TRBD2. The J segment lost 7 bases and the V segment lost 0 bases, leaving 6 bases of the junction unmatched. This CDR3 has 16 amino acids. In germline, CDR1 is SGHRS, CDR2 YFSETQ. The CDR3 DNA sequence: TGCGCCAGCAGCTTGGCAGCGGGAGGGTTCTACGGGGAGCTGTTTTTT. Translation: CASSLAAGGFYGELFF. The whole variable domain, remainder taken from reference TRBV5-1 and TRBJ2-2, is KAGVTQTPRYLIKTRGQQVTLSCSPISGHRSVSWYQQTPGQGLQFLFEYFSETQRNKGNFPGRFSGRQFSNSRSEMNVSTLELGDSALYLCASSLAAGGFYGELFFGEGSRLTVL.

The chain is built from TRBV29-1 and TRBJ1-2; D is undetermined. V was pared by 5 bases and J by 5 bases, with 21 bases between. This CDR3 is 15 amino acids long. The germline V gene has CDR1 SQVTM and CDR2 ANQGSEA. The CDR3 loop reads CSVSHPGPSGYGYTF. In DNA form, the CDR3 reads TGCAGCGTTTCACATCCAGGCCCAAGTGGGTATGGCTACACCTTC.

The chain joins TRBV30 to TRBJ1-1; the D gene is possibly TRBD1 (6 bases). The V end was cut by 4 bases, the J end by 4 bases, with 10 bases between. The CDR3 is 12 amino acids. Germline V CDR1 and CDR2: GTSNPN, SVGIG (reference sequence). CDR3 sequence reads: CAWKGGGTEAFF. The CDR3 nucleotides are TGTGCCTGGAAGGGGGGCGGCACTGAAGCTTTCTTT.

The chain couples TRBV5-4 to TRBJ2-6, with D possibly TRBD2 on 6 matching bases. Trimming pared 2 bases from V and 4 bases from J, leaving 13 bases between. Germline V lookup: CDR1 SGHNT, CDR2 YYREEE (reference sequence). This CDR3 spans 16 amino acids. CDR3 bases: TGTGCCAGCAGCTTTCCGGGAGTAACGGGGGCCAACGTCCTGACTTTC. Translation: CASSFPGVTGANVLTF.